This T cell receptor beta chain was sequenced during a study of beta chain features in type 1 diabetes (dated by TCRdb to the late 2010s). In terms of the full investigation: Mean age, gender distribution, total cell number and subset yield were not different between patients and healthy donors. Regulatory and stem cell-like memory subsets were isolated from only 8 patients and roughly eight healthy donors, whereas naive and central memory subsets came from all 30 or so donors. In the study, TCRB repertoires of sorted circulating CD4+ T cell subsets from recently diagnosed type 1 diabetes patients were compared with those of matched healthy donors. A total of roughly 110 million sorted cells were examined across all samples, and the number of cells per subset was strongly correlated with RNA yield. What the study reported, not specific to this receptor: Type 1 diabetes patients showed a moderate but significant shortening of TCRB CDR3 length in all four CD4+ subsets. The naive, central memory and regulatory TCRB repertoires appeared to resemble one another more closely among patients than among healthy donors. Shorter templates might have been favored by PCR, but patient and control samples were amplified and corrected together, so both groups would have been affected equally by any skew. Because cDNA was sequenced instead of genomic DNA, activated cells with high expression could be over-represented, although the groups did not differ in activation or CD3 levels. Because the HLA sub-analyses included only small numbers of individuals, any influence of HLA type on TCRB rearrangement was left unresolved. Patients with type 1 diabetes made fewer insertions and deleted more nucleotides at VDJ recombination sites, implying thymic rearrangement abnormalities.

The entire isolated RNA was reverse transcribed using the High Capacity cDNA Reverse Transcription Kit, and thus expressed TCRB transcripts were sequenced. Deep immunoSEQ sequencing was applied to naive, central memory and regulatory T cell samples, giving an average of around 3.4 million total reads per sample. Sorted cells were lysed in RLT buffer, and RNA was extracted using DNase-treated RNeasy Micro or Mini kits according to cell number. To prevent cross-contamination, every cell subset was processed on its own, while patient and healthy donor samples were processed together. Using the immunoSEQ multiplex PCR, TCRB sequences were amplified from cDNA into 87-bp fragments spanning the CDR3 region. Sequencing of the amplicons was performed on the Illumina HiSeq platform. The original methods were these. Synthetic template baselines were used to correct PCR bias computationally, reads within Hamming distance 2 were collapsed together, and singletons that could not be merged were discarded. Reads were aligned against IMGT to assign V, D and J genes, CDR3 length and insertions or deletions at six rearrangement sites. Clonotype counts were normalized to sorted cell number within each subset before computing true diversity and Gini coefficients with the tcR R package. The overlap coefficient, calculated on TCRB nucleotide sequences, was used to quantify repertoire sharing. Out-of-frame TCRB sequences from naive cells were analyzed as a proxy for the pre-selection repertoire. TCRdb mirrors the immuneACCESS table, restricted to in-frame sequences. Some clones are absent from its copies; in checked studies, under half trace to an unresolved V gene, and the reason for the others is unknown. V and J calls and clone size follow that table, whereas D and trimming were derived from the DNA. The sample table holds 550,000 to 850,000 clones, of which around 15% were seen once. Less than 0.025% of the sample lies in the top ten.

Each donor gave one peripheral blood draw, averaging approximately 0.12 L, which was collected into heparinised tubes. Naive, central memory, regulatory and stem cell-like memory CD4+ T cells were sorted on a BD FACSAria II using a panel including CD45RO, CCR7, CD25, CD127, CD95 and CD27. Every sorted population had a purity above 95%. PBMCs were isolated right away by Lymphoprep density gradient centrifugation and were stained directly, without culture. So that batch effects would be minimized, each experiment stained and sorted samples in pairs, pairing one healthy donor with one patient. On this clone: Its recognized antigen is unknown. It has no much larger one-base neighbor in the sample; base qualities were not kept.

The receptor's source is a man aged 18 to 30 with type 1 diabetes. Sequenced material: naive CD4+ T cells from blood. In light of the paper, this sample's cell subset or site label describes: true naive CD4+ T cells.

The bases are TGTGCCAGCAGCCAAGATTGGTCAAAATTTGGTGAGCAGTTCTTC. The resulting protein is CASSQDWSKFGEQFF. This chain is built from TRBV4-2 and TRBJ2-1, with the D segment identity uncertain. V sheds 0 bases and J sheds 9 bases, leaving 15 bases between their ends. CDR3 length: 15 amino acids, cysteine to phenylalanine. The sequence is cut down to CDR3 DNA, 45 bases in frame from base 1. The germline V gene provides CDR1 LGHNA and CDR2 YNFKEQ.